This TCR beta chain was obtained from a study of radiotherapy plus CTLA-4 blockade in lung cancer. Whole-study findings and limits: Researchers report tumor-derived TCR clones expanding in blood after radiotherapy plus ipilimumab.

Receiving focal radiation plus CTLA-4 blockade with ipilimumab were patients who had chemo-refractory metastatic non-small-cell lung cancer. The CDR3 is made up of 16 amino acids. Germline V lookup: CDR1 MDHEN, CDR2 SYDVKM. Trimming removed 8 bases from V and 2 bases from J, with 16 bases in between. Concerning this clone: Its specificity is unknown.

Method: immunoSEQ multiplex PCR; TCRdb's copy keeps in-frame clones and lacks some. The repertoire holds over 60,000 clones, with about nine tenths as singletons. The sample in question was peripheral blood, obtained from a patient treated with radiotherapy plus ipilimumab. The TCR originated in a human donor with non-small cell lung cancer that progressed on radiotherapy plus ipilimumab. The genes are TRBV28 and TRBJ2-6, with D unclear. Here the CDR3 DNA reads TGTGCCAGCCAAACCTTACGGTATCCTGGGGCCAACGTCCTGACTTTC. The encoded protein is CASQTLRYPGANVLTF. The entire variable domain, with the rest obtained from reference TRBV28 and TRBJ2-6, is as follows: DVKVTQSSRYLVKRTGEKVFLECVQDMDHENMFWYRQDPGLGLRLIYFSYDVKMKEKGDIPEGYSVSREKKERFSLILESASTNQTSMYLCASQTLRYPGANVLTFGAGSRLTVL.